The 11 T cell receptor beta chains presented below share a single source sample, sequenced in a study of shared clonotypes between healthy human individuals. Profiling relied on immunoSEQ multiplex PCR, and the TCRdb table lists in-frame clones only, not all of them. The data hold millions of clones, with 95% observed a single time. The sample comprised naive CD4+ T cells sorted from blood. Regarding subset: CD45RA+ positively selected. The source of these receptors is a man between 18 and 29 years old in good health.

This clone was counted between two and nine times. Other nucleotide sequences from this sample produce the same CDR3. The rearrangement joins TRBV2 to TRBJ2-2, with D hard to call. This CDR3 is 11 amino acids long. V was cut by 6 bases and J by 5 bases, with 4 bases left in between. Germline lookup yields CDR1 SNHLY and CDR2 FYNNEI. CDR3 residues: CASRGTGELFF. CDR3 nucleotides: TGTGCCAGCAGGGGGACCGGGGAGCTGTTTTTT.

V gene TRBV25-1 combines with J gene TRBJ1-2; no firm D call. Germline V gene lookup returns CDR1 MGHDK and CDR2 SYGVNS. This CDR3 comprises 14 residues. V dropped 1 base and J dropped 4 bases, with 10 bases sitting between them. The CDR3 here is CASSEWSDTYGYTF. CDR3 sequence (DNA): TGTGCCAGCAGTGAATGGTCGGATACCTATGGCTACACCTTC.

The CDR3 coding sequence is TGTGCCAGCAGTTACGATCCAGGGCCGAACACTGAAGCTTTCTTT. Translating it yields CASSYDPGPNTEAFF. The V call is TRBV27, the J call TRBJ1-1; TRBD1 might be the D (5 bases). The ends were cut back, 4 bases at V and 1 base at J, with 13 bases in the middle. The CDR3 has 15 residues. Looked up from germline, CDR1 is MNHEY and CDR2 is SMNVEV (reference sequence).

The chain recombines TRBV5-1 with TRBJ1-5, with D possibly TRBD1 on 6 matching bases. Germline V lookup: CDR1 SGHRS, CDR2 YFSETQ. This CDR3 has 16 amino acids. V lost 4 bases and J lost 0, with 14 bases in between. Here the CDR3 reads CASSPGGLNSNQPQHF. For the CDR3, the DNA is TGCGCCAGCAGCCCGGGGGGCCTGAATAGCAATCAGCCCCAGCATTTT.

The chain recombines TRBV30 with TRBJ2-7; 11 nucleotides line up with TRBD2. The J segment lost 2 bases and the V segment lost 4 bases, leaving 7 bases of the junction unmatched. This CDR3 has 15 residues. Looked up from germline, CDR1 is GTSNPN and CDR2 is SVGIG (reference sequence). The CDR3 nucleotides are TGTGCCTGGATGGTCACTAGCGGGAGCCCCTACGAGCAGTACTTC. Translation gives CAWMVTSGSPYEQYF.

For the CDR3, the DNA is TGCGCCAGCAGCGTCGGACAGTTCGCTTTCTTT. This sequence encodes CASSVGQFAFF. V gene TRBV5-1 combines with J gene TRBJ1-1, with D possibly TRBD1 on 6 matching bases. Germline CDR1 and CDR2: SGHRS and YFSETQ. Between the trimmed V and J ends, which lost 4 bases and 11 bases, there was a span of 12 bases. This CDR3 contains 11 residues.

The rearrangement links TRBV30 to TRBJ1-2, with D possibly TRBD1 on 6 matching bases. V was trimmed by 2 bases and J by 8 bases, leaving 12 bases between them. Germline V gene lookup returns CDR1 GTSNPN and CDR2 SVGIG (reference sequence). This CDR3 region has 12 residues. Written as DNA, the CDR3 is TGTGCCTGGAGTCCGGCAGGGGACGGCTACACCTTC. This encodes CAWSPAGDGYTF.

This chain joins TRBV7-9 and TRBJ1-1; TRBD1 might be the D (5 bases). The CDR3 is made up of 15 amino acids. V lost 5 bases and J 5 bases, leaving 18 bases between the germline ends. CDR1 SEHNR and CDR2 FQNEAQ come from the germline V gene (reference sequence). This chain's CDR3 is CASSQSGVTTTEAFF. CDR3 nucleotides: TGTGCCAGCAGCCAATCGGGGGTGACGACAACTGAAGCTTTCTTT.

DNA of the CDR3: TGTGCCAGCAGTAAACCAAGCTCCTACGAGCAGTACTTC. Amino acids: CASSKPSSYEQYF. The genes are TRBV28 and TRBJ2-7; D gene ambiguous. This CDR3 contains 13 residues. V shed 5 bases and J shed 0 bases, with 8 bases lying between them. Germline CDR1 reads MDHEN; CDR2 reads SYDVKM.

The V call is TRBV10-3, the J call TRBJ2-5, with TRBD2 as a possible D gene (5 bases). Trimming pared 6 bases from V and 4 bases from J, leaving 18 bases between. The CDR3 contains 15 residues. Germline values: CDR1 ENHRY, CDR2 SYGVKD. CDR3 loop: CAIRGGSEKGETQYF. The CDR3 DNA is TGTGCCATCAGAGGAGGCAGCGAAAAGGGAGAGACCCAGTACTTC.

This sequence joins TRBV10-3 and TRBJ2-1; TRBD2 matches at 9 bases. Germline CDR1 ENHRY, CDR2 SYGVKD. V was pared by 11 bases and J by 5 bases, with 10 bases of the junction left unmatched. CDR3 length: 14 residues. The CDR3 nucleotides read TGTGCCTCGCCTTGGCTAGCGGGGCACAATGAGCAGTTCTTC. Residues: CASPWLAGHNEQFF.